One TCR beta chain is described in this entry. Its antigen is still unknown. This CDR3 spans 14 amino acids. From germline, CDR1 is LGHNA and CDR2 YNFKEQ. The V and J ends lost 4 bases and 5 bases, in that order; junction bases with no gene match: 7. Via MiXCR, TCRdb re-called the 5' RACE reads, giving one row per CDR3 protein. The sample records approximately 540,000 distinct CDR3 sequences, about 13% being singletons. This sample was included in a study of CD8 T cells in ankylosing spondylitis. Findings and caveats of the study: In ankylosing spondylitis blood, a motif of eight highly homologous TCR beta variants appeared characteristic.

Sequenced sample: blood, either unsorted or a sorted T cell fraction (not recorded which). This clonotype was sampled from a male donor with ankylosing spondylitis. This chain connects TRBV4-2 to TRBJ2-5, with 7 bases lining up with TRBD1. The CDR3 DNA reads TGTGCCAGCAGCCGCGACAGGGAGTACGAGACCCAGTACTTC. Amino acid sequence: CASSRDREYETQYF.